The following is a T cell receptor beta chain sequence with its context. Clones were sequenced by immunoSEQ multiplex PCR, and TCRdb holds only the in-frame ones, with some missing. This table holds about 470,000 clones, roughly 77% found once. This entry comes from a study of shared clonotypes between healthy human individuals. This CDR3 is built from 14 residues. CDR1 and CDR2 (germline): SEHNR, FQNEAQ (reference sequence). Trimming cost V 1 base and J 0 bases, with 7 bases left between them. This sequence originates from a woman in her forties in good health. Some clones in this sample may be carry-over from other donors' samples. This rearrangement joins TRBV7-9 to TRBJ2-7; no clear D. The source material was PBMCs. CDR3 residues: CASSLEGGSYEQYF. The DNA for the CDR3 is TGTGCCAGCAGCTTAGAGGGCGGCTCCTACGAGCAGTACTTC.